The 11 T cell receptor beta chains presented below share a single source sample, sequenced in a study of cytomegalovirus exposure and HLA in healthy donors. 60 Vbeta and 13 Jbeta primers were used in PCR. Clones were sequenced by immunoSEQ multiplex PCR, and TCRdb holds only the in-frame ones, with some missing. The sample lists 100,000 to 150,000 clones; approximately 79% were seen once. The sample taken for sequencing was PBMCs. Receptors originate from a male donor in good health and CMV-seronegative.

The J gene is TRBJ1-5, the V gene TRBV2, with D tentatively TRBD1 (6 bases). Germline V gives CDR1 SNHLY, CDR2 FYNNEI. With 3 bases removed from V and 9 bases from J, the gap between germline ends came to 9 bases. The CDR3 is 12 amino acids. DNA for the CDR3: TGTGCCAGCAGTGACATAGGGGGGCCCCAGCATTTT. Protein product: CASSDIGGPQHF.

V usage is TRBV6-5 and J usage is TRBJ1-1; weak D call: TRBD1 (6 bases). This CDR3 contains 13 residues. V dropped 6 bases and J dropped 5 bases, with 13 bases sitting between them. CDR1 is MNHEY, CDR2 SVGAGI, per germline. DNA for the CDR3: TGTGCCAGCAGCACGGGACACGGGACTGAAGCTTTCTTT. It translates to CASSTGHGTEAFF.

This clone was seen once. The chain joins TRBV4-1 to TRBJ2-7; D uncertain. V dropped 1 base and J dropped 0 bases, with 10 bases sitting between them. This CDR3 spans 15 amino acids. CDR1 is MGHRA and CDR2 is YSYEKL in the germline V gene. CDR3 nucleotides: TGCGCCAGCAGCCAAGGAAGGCAGGACTCCTACGAGCAGTACTTC. Residues: CASSQGRQDSYEQYF.

This clone was detected only a few times. The V and J genes are TRBV5-1 and TRBJ1-4; 11 nucleotides line up with TRBD1. V was pared by 4 bases and J by 6 bases, with 5 bases of the junction left unmatched. The germline V gene has CDR1 SGHRS and CDR2 YFSETQ. The length of the CDR3 is 15 residues. The chain's CDR3 is CASSVDRGRDEKLFF. CDR3 bases: TGCGCCAGCAGCGTGGACAGGGGGCGGGATGAAAAACTGTTTTTT.

The chain couples TRBV7-2 to TRBJ1-1; D is uncertain. The CDR3 sequence is 13 residues long. Looked up from germline, CDR1 is SGHTA and CDR2 is FQGNSA. With 5 bases removed from V and 0 bases from J, the gap between germline ends came to 7 bases. CDR3 amino acids: CASSPHMNTEAFF. CDR3 in DNA: TGTGCCAGCAGCCCGCACATGAACACTGAAGCTTTCTTT.

V usage is TRBV5-1 and J usage is TRBJ1-1; the D is unclear. This CDR3 comprises 14 residues. The germline CDR1 and CDR2 sequences are SGHRS and YFSETQ. V was trimmed by 3 bases and J by 0 bases, leaving 9 bases between them. As DNA, the CDR3 is TGCGCCAGCAGCTCGGACGGGATGAACACTGAAGCTTTCTTT. Its protein product is CASSSDGMNTEAFF.

The genes are TRBV27 and TRBJ1-2; perhaps TRBD1 as D (6 bases). The CDR3 has 16 amino acids. Trimming removed 4 bases from V and 1 base from J, with 16 bases in between. Per the germline V gene, CDR1 is MNHEY and CDR2 is SMNVEV (reference sequence). The DNA for the CDR3 is TGTGCCAGCAGTTCGGGACACCCGACCTATAACTATGGCTACACCTTC. This codes for CASSSGHPTYNYGYTF.

The rearrangement uses TRBV11-2 and TRBJ2-1, with 8 positions matching TRBD2. V shed 7 bases and J 7 bases; nucleotides not matched to a gene: 9. Germline values: CDR1 SGHAT, CDR2 FQNNGV. CDR3 size: 14 residues. The CDR3 protein is CASTLGLAMNEQFF. The CDR3 DNA reads as TGTGCCAGCACCCTTGGACTAGCAATGAATGAGCAGTTCTTC.

This clone was picked up one time. The rearrangement uses TRBV13 and TRBJ1-2, with 12 nucleotides matching TRBD1. After removal of 6 bases from V and 2 bases from J, the junction contained 7 bases not matched to a gene. CDR1 and CDR2 (germline): PRHDT, FYEKMQ (reference sequence). The CDR3 has 16 residues. CDR3 sequence (DNA): TGTGCCAGCAGGGACCGGGACAGGGGGCACAACTATGGCTACACCTTC. Translated: CASRDRDRGHNYGYTF.

The chain links TRBV5-6 to TRBJ2-5; D not resolved. Trimming cost V 8 bases and J 5 bases, with 22 bases left between them. This CDR3 is built from 15 residues. Germline lookup yields CDR1 SGHDT and CDR2 YYEEEE. In DNA, the CDR3 is TGTGCCAGTGCTGCGGCCACCTTAAAGCCGGAGACCCAGTACTTC. Amino acids: CASAAATLKPETQYF.

The CDR3 nucleotides read TGTGCCAGCAGCTTAGCGGTCAGCTCCTACAATGAGCAGTTCTTC. Protein: CASSLAVSSYNEQFF. This chain links TRBV7-9 with TRBJ2-1; D is ambiguous. The CDR3 is 15 amino acids. The V end was cut by 0 bases, the J end by 0 bases, with 6 bases between. The germline V gene has CDR1 SEHNR and CDR2 FQNEAQ (reference sequence).